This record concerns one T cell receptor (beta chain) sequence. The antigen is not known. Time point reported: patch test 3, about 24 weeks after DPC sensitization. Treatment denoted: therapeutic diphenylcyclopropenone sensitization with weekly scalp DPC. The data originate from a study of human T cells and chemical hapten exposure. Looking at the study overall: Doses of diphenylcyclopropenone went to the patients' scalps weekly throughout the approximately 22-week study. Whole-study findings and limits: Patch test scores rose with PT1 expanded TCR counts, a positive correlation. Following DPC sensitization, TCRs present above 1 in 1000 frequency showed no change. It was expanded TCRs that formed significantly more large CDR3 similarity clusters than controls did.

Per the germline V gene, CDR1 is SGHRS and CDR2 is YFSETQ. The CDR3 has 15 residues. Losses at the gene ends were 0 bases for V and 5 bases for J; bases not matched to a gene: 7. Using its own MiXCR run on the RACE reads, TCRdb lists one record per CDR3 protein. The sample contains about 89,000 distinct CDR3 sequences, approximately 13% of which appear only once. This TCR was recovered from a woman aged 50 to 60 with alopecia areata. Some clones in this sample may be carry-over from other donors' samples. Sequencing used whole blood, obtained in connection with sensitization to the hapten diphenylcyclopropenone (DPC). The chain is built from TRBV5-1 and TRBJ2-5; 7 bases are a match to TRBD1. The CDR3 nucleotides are TGCGCCAGCAGCTTGGAAGGGGGCCGAGTTGAGACCCAGTACTTC. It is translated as CASSLEGGRVETQYF.